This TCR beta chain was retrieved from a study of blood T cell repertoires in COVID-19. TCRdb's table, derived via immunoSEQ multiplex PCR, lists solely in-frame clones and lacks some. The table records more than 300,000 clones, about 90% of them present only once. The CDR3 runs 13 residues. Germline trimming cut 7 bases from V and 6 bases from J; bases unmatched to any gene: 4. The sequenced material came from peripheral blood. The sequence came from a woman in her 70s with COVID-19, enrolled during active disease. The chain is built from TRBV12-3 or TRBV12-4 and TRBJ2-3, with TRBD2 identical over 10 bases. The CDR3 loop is CASKSGGADTQYF. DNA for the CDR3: TGTGCCAGCAAAAGCGGGGGGGCCGATACGCAGTATTTT.